Reported below is one T cell receptor (beta chain). Since a much larger clone is just one base distant, this may be a read error. The sample originates from a study of blood T cells in healthy people across ages. The CDR3 covers 15 residues. Germline V gene sequence: CDR1 MNHEY, CDR2 SMNVEV (reference sequence). The V gene end was trimmed by 6 bases and the J gene end by 8 bases; junction bases not matched to a gene: 15. A second PCR of about 6 to 12 cycles used a sample-barcoded 5' primer and a J-beta primer mix. Through a template-switch adaptor with 12 random nucleotides, each cDNA molecule received a tag. TCRdb used MiXCR to reprocess the 5' RACE reads, holding one entry per CDR3 protein. This table holds just under 900,000 distinct CDR3 sequences, about 30% found once.

Input material: blood. The chain has TRBV27 and TRBJ1-2; 7 bases align to TRBD1. The receptor was isolated from a woman of 80 years or more in good health. The CDR3 nucleotides are TGTGCCAGCAGCCCGACAGGGATGGCCCCCTACGGCTACACCTTC. Translated, it gives CASSPTGMAPYGYTF.